A single sample gave rise to the 17 T cell receptor beta chains below, sequenced in a study of blood T cell repertoires in COVID-19. This table comes from immunoSEQ multiplex PCR, and its TCRdb copy is limited to in-frame clones, with some not included. Of some 66,000 clones listed, around 90% are singletons. Sequenced sample: peripheral blood. The receptors stem from a human donor with active COVID-19. The donor label of this sample is uncertain.

The chain employs TRBV10-3 and TRBJ2-3; 7 nucleotides agree with TRBD1. Germline CDR1 reads ENHRY; CDR2 reads SYGVKD. The ends lost 7 bases at V and 3 bases at J; junction bases unmatched: 4. The CDR3 spans 13 residues. CDR3 sequence: CAINLGQTDTQYF. CDR3 coding DNA: TGTGCCATCAATTTGGGACAGACAGATACGCAGTATTTT.

The chain links TRBV27 to TRBJ1-2, with 11 nucleotides matching TRBD1. Unmatched junction bases numbered 4, after V lost 3 bases and J lost 7 bases. This CDR3 is built from 14 residues. Germline-derived CDR1 and CDR2 are MNHEY and SMNVEV (reference sequence). This CDR3 reads CASSFRDRGVGYTF. The CDR3, as DNA: TGTGCCAGCAGTTTCCGGGACAGGGGGGTTGGCTACACCTTC.

This rearrangement joins TRBV7-3 to TRBJ2-7, with TRBD2 matching 10 bases. CDR1 is SGHTA, CDR2 FQGTGA, per germline. V lost 3 bases, J lost 4 bases, and 9 bases stayed unmatched. The CDR3 spans 16 residues. The CDR3 nucleotides are TGTGCCAGCAGCTTGGGGCCGACTAGCGGGCTGTACGAGCAGTACTTC. It translates to CASSLGPTSGLYEQYF.

CDR3 loop: CASSLQESYEQYF. The DNA of the CDR3 is TGCGCCAGCAGCTTGCAGGAATCCTACGAGCAGTACTTC. The gene calls are TRBV5-1 and TRBJ2-7; no clear D gene. There are 13 residues in the CDR3. Germline-derived CDR1 and CDR2 are SGHRS and YFSETQ. V lost 1 base and J lost 1, with 6 bases in between.

The rearrangement uses TRBV6-2 or TRBV6-3 and TRBJ2-1; the D gene is possibly TRBD2 (7 bases). V was clipped by 6 bases and J by 2 bases, with 14 bases between them. CDR3 size: 15 residues. CDR1 MNHEY and CDR2 SVGEGT come from the germline V gene. The CDR3 loop is CASSLGGPTYNEQFF. The CDR3 coding sequence is TGTGCCAGCAGCCTCGGGGGGCCCACCTACAATGAGCAGTTCTTC.

This chain uses TRBV18 with TRBJ1-1, with D tentatively TRBD1 (6 bases). The CDR3 consists of 16 residues. With 3 bases removed from V and 2 bases from J, the gap between germline ends came to 16 bases. The germline V gene has CDR1 KGHSH and CDR2 LQKENI. CDR3 residues: CASSPGEWGRNTEAFF. DNA for the CDR3: TGTGCCAGCTCACCCGGTGAATGGGGGCGTAACACTGAAGCTTTCTTT.

J is TRBJ1-1 and V is TRBV27; D unresolved. Trimming pared 5 bases from V and 1 base from J, leaving 14 bases between. This CDR3 is built from 15 residues. The V gene's germline CDR1 is MNHEY and CDR2 SMNVEV (reference sequence). CDR3 in amino acids: CASSTPRARNTEAFF. CDR3 sequence (DNA): TGTGCCAGCAGTACCCCCAGAGCTAGGAACACTGAAGCTTTCTTT.

This chain uses TRBV6-2 or TRBV6-3 with TRBJ2-7; 11 nucleotides line up with TRBD2. Germline assignment: CDR1 MNHEY and CDR2 SVGEGT. The CDR3 consists of 16 residues. Trimming took 4 bases from V and 5 from J; bases not matched to a gene: 10. The CDR3 coding sequence is TGTGCCAGCAGTTCCCTTAGCGGGGGGGCCTGGAACGAGCAGTACTTC. Protein sequence: CASSSLSGGAWNEQYF.

The V call is TRBV13, the J call TRBJ1-2; perhaps TRBD1 as D (5 bases). From germline, CDR1 is PRHDT and CDR2 FYEKMQ (reference sequence). V was cut by 0 bases and J by 1 base, with 12 bases left in between. The CDR3 is made up of 16 amino acids. As DNA, the CDR3 is TGTGCCAGCAGCTTAGGGGGCGACAGACTTAACTATGGCTACACCTTC. This codes for CASSLGGDRLNYGYTF.

The V and J genes are TRBV5-3 and TRBJ2-1; 7 positions match TRBD2. TRBV5-3 is identified as an open reading frame with a role that is uncertain. The ends lost 5 bases at V and 3 bases at J; junction bases unmatched: 11. This CDR3 has 16 amino acids. CDR3 DNA: TGTGCCAGAAGGAGGAAGCGGGAAAAATTCTACAATGAGCAGTTCTTC. Translation: CARRRKREKFYNEQFF.

The chain combines TRBV3-1 (or the pseudogene TRBV3-2) with TRBJ2-2, with 15 bases identical to TRBD2. Germline V gives CDR1 LGHDT, CDR2 YNNKEL (reference sequence). Unmatched junction bases numbered 15, after V lost 3 bases and J lost 1 base. This CDR3 comprises 22 residues. In nucleotides, the CDR3 is TGTGCCAGCAGCCAGAAGGCCGTACCGGGACTAGCGGGAGGAGGGAACACCGGGGAGCTGTTTTTT. Its protein is CASSQKAVPGLAGGGNTGELFF.

The chain combines TRBV6-5 with TRBJ2-1, with D possibly being TRBD1 (7 bases). CDR3 length: 15 residues. V was trimmed by 6 bases and J by 7 bases, leaving 19 bases between them. Germline V lookup: CDR1 MNHEY, CDR2 SVGAGI. In nucleotides, the CDR3 is TGTGCCAGCAGCCCAAATCCGGCAGGGGGGAATGAGCAGTTCTTC. This encodes CASSPNPAGGNEQFF.

This chain links TRBV6-1 with TRBJ2-7; 7 bases agree with TRBD2. Germline loops: CDR1 MNHNS, CDR2 SASEGT. The CDR3 covers 18 residues. Losses at the gene ends were 4 bases for V and 5 bases for J; bases not matched to a gene: 20. In DNA, the CDR3 is TGTGCCAGCAGTGCCCCCTCGGGAGGCGTGAGGATCTTCGACGAGCAGTACTTC. This gives the protein CASSAPSGGVRIFDEQYF.

The rearrangement uses TRBV4-2 and TRBJ2-3; TRBD2 aligns across 10 bases. This CDR3 region has 16 residues. CDR1 and CDR2 from the germline V gene are LGHNA and YNFKEQ. With 4 bases clipped from V and 2 bases from J, the junction kept 6 bases outside the gene matches. The CDR3 nucleotides are TGTGCCAGCAGCCGACCGGGACTAGCGTTCACAGATACGCAGTATTTT. Amino acid sequence: CASSRPGLAFTDTQYF.

About this clone: The same CDR3 is also encoded by other DNA sequences in this sample. The rearrangement uses TRBV12-3 or TRBV12-4 and TRBJ2-1; D is possibly TRBD2 (6 bases). The CDR3 has 13 residues. Trimming shortened V by 2 bases and J by 6 bases, and 8 bases separated the two germline ends. The DNA of the CDR3 is TGTGCCAGCAGTTTATCCGGGGGCAATGAGCAGTTCTTC. Protein sequence: CASSLSGGNEQFF.

The rearrangement links TRBV4-1 to TRBJ2-6, with D possibly being TRBD1 (5 bases). Trimming removed 0 bases from V and 0 bases from J, with 12 bases in between. The CDR3 contains 18 residues. Germline CDR1 is MGHRA and CDR2 is YSYEKL. The CDR3 loop is CASSQDGREDSGANVLTF. CDR3 nucleotide sequence: TGCGCCAGCAGCCAAGATGGCAGGGAAGACTCTGGGGCCAACGTCCTGACTTTC.

This chain uses TRBV7-7 with TRBJ2-5; D is perhaps TRBD2 (6 bases). V was pared by 2 bases and J by 0 bases, with 19 bases between. The CDR3 extends over 18 amino acids. Germline assignment: CDR1 SSHAT and CDR2 FNYEAQ (reference sequence). CDR3 DNA: TGTGCCAGCAGCTTATCGCGGGGACTCTGGGCACACCAAGAGACCCAGTACTTC. Protein: CASSLSRGLWAHQETQYF. The whole variable domain, filled in from reference TRBV7-7 and TRBJ2-5, reads GAGVSQSPRYKVTKRGQDVTLRCDPISSHATLYWYQQALGQGPEFLTYFNYEAQPDKSGLPSDRFSAERPEGSISTLTIQRTEQRDSAMYRCASSLSRGLWAHQETQYFGPGTRLLVL.